The rows below give T cell receptor beta chains drawn from one sample of a study of identical twins. TCRdb ran MiXCR on the 5' RACE reads and lists one entry per CDR3 protein. The data contain 1.5 million to 2 million distinct CDR3 sequences, more than 30% of them seen just once; the ten biggest clones take up about 0.27%. The sequenced material came from cord blood. The receptors originated from a newborn girl in good health. Both conserved end residues are part of each CDR3. A D gene is named only where the DNA matches it firmly. Not every row has a clone size; where given, it reads once, few, many or a size class.

j_call clone_size d_call v_call cdr3_aa cdr3_nt
TRBJ2-4 - - TRBV20-1 CSARGASLAKNIQYF TGCAGTGCTAGGGGGGCCTCTCTAGCCAAAAACATTCAGTACTTC
TRBJ1-2 few - TRBV6-5 CASSYPISGGYGYTF TGTGCCAGCAGTTACCCTATCAGTGGGGGCTATGGCTACACCTTC
TRBJ1-2 - - TRBV7-6 CASSFAPGDYGYTF TGTGCCAGCAGCTTCGCCCCTGGGGACTATGGCTACACCTTC
TRBJ1-2 - - TRBV5-1 CASSIEGSGYTF TGCGCCAGCAGCATTGAGGGGTCTGGCTACACCTTC
TRBJ1-1 - - TRBV10-3 CAISVNRDTEAFF TGTGCCATCAGTGTAAACAGGGACACTGAAGCTTTCTTT
TRBJ2-3 - - TRBV12-3/TRBV12-4 CACTTNTDTQYF TGTGCCTGCACCACCAACACAGATACGCAGTATTTT
TRBJ1-4 - - TRBV4-3 CASSSDRREPTNEKLFF TGCGCCAGCAGCTCCGACAGGAGGGAACCAACTAATGAAAAACTGTTTTTT
TRBJ2-3 few TRBD2 TRBV9 CASSVGLAETSTDTQYF TGTGCCAGCAGCGTAGGACTAGCGGAAACTAGCACAGATACGCAGTATTTT
TRBJ1-6 few - TRBV6-2/TRBV6-3 CASSREAKRNSPLHF TGTGCCAGCAGCCGGGAGGCAAAAAGAAATTCACCCCTCCACTTT
TRBJ1-2 few TRBD1 TRBV10-3 CAISSMTGTGVGGYTF TGTGCCATCAGTTCGATGACCGGGACAGGGGTAGGTGGCTACACCTTC
TRBJ2-1 once TRBD2 TRBV7-2 CASSLVRASGGGNEQFF TGTGCCAGCAGCTTAGTCCGGGCTAGCGGAGGAGGTAATGAGCAGTTCTTC
TRBJ2-1 - TRBD2 TRBV20-1 CSAPPWGTSGGNEQFF TGCAGTGCCCCCCCGTGGGGGACTAGCGGGGGTAATGAGCAGTTCTTC
TRBJ1-4 few - TRBV25-1 CASTPDAGSNEKLFF TGTGCCAGCACGCCTGACGCGGGGAGTAATGAAAAACTGTTTTTT
TRBJ2-7 - TRBD2 TRBV7-6 CASSFGLAAYYEQYF TGTGCCAGCAGCTTTGGGCTAGCGGCTTACTACGAGCAGTACTTC
TRBJ1-5 few TRBD1 TRBV20-1 CSAPGTGGQPQHF TGCAGTGCCCCCGGGACAGGGGGTCAGCCCCAGCATTTT
TRBJ1-5 - - TRBV2 CALQGERNQPQHF TGTGCCCTCCAAGGGGAGCGCAATCAGCCCCAGCATTTT
TRBJ2-3 - - TRBV28 CASSPLVAGFADAQYF TGTGCCAGCAGTCCCCTTGTGGCGGGATTCGCAGATGCGCAGTATTTT
TRBJ1-4 few - TRBV5-1 CASSWAGGEANEKLFF TGCGCCAGCAGTTGGGCCGGAGGAGAGGCTAATGAAAAACTGTTTTTT
TRBJ2-7 - TRBD2 TRBV28 CASSYTSGSLRGFYYEQYF TGTGCCAGCAGTTACACTAGCGGGAGTTTGAGGGGGTTCTACTACGAGCAGTACTTC
TRBJ2-1 few TRBD2 TRBV9 CASSVEAGDYNEQFF TGTGCCAGCAGCGTAGAGGCGGGGGATTACAATGAGCAGTTCTTC
TRBJ1-4 - TRBD1 TRBV7-2 CAGSPQTGANEKLFF TGTGCCGGCAGCCCCCAGACAGGGGCTAATGAAAAACTGTTTTTT
TRBJ2-1 - - TRBV27 CASSLSTGTSYNEQFF TGTGCCAGCAGTTTATCGACCGGGACATCCTACAATGAGCAGTTCTTC
TRBJ2-5 few TRBD1 TRBV7-9 CASSLGDREKETQYF TGTGCCAGCAGCTTAGGGGACAGGGAGAAAGAGACCCAGTACTTC
TRBJ1-5 - - TRBV5-1 CASRDSDGQPQHF TGCGCCAGCAGAGACAGTGACGGACAGCCCCAGCATTTT
TRBJ2-1 - TRBD1 TRBV15 CATSPRQGQETQFF TGTGCCACCAGCCCTCGACAGGGTCAAGAGACCCAGTTCTTC
TRBJ2-5 - TRBD2 TRBV20-1 CSARDIRDYGRETQYF TGCAGTGCTAGAGATATTCGGGACTATGGGCGGGAGACCCAGTACTTC
TRBJ2-5 - TRBD2 TRBV7-2 CASSLDRGGRRETQYF TGTGCCAGCAGCTTAGACCGGGGGGGCAGGAGGGAGACCCAGTACTTC
TRBJ1-6 - - TRBV5-5 CASSLKTVNSPLHF TGTGCCAGCAGCTTGAAGACAGTGAATTCACCCCTCCACTTT
TRBJ2-6 - - TRBV9 CASSVERGANVLTF TGTGCCAGCAGCGTAGAACGGGGGGCCAACGTCCTGACTTTC
TRBJ2-3 - TRBD2 TRBV7-2 CASNMGASGSQYF TGTGCCAGCAATATGGGGGCTAGCGGGAGTCAGTATTTT
TRBJ2-5 - - TRBV20-1 CSVPLPRETQYF TGCAGTGTCCCGCTTCCAAGGGAGACCCAGTACTTC
TRBJ2-1 few TRBD2 TRBV12-3/TRBV12-4 CASSGGTSGSSYNEQFF TGTGCCAGCAGTGGTGGGACTAGCGGGAGCTCCTACAATGAGCAGTTCTTC
TRBJ2-1 few TRBD2 TRBV24-1 CATSGETSGINEQFF TGTGCCACCAGCGGGGAGACTAGCGGGATCAATGAGCAGTTCTTC
TRBJ2-3 few - TRBV20-1 CSARFTDTQYF TGCAGTGCTAGATTCACAGATACGCAGTATTTT
TRBJ1-1 few - TRBV28 CASSLTRSNTEAFF TGTGCCAGCAGTTTAACCCGGTCCAACACTGAAGCTTTCTTT
TRBJ2-4 few - TRBV28 CASSRSPGFTKNIQYF TGTGCCAGCAGCCGATCACCAGGGTTTACCAAAAACATTCAGTACTTC
TRBJ2-3 few TRBD1 TRBV20-1 CSVHILGQGKDTQYF TGCAGTGTCCACATCCTGGGACAGGGGAAAGATACGCAGTATTTT
TRBJ2-7 few TRBD2 TRBV20-1 CSARKTSGRFYEQYF TGCAGTGCTCGAAAAACTAGCGGGAGGTTCTACGAGCAGTACTTC
TRBJ2-5 few - TRBV15 CATSRDVKETQYF TGTGCCACCAGCAGAGATGTAAAAGAGACCCAGTACTTC
TRBJ2-4 few - TRBV11-2 CASSFSPGDIQYF TGTGCCAGCAGCTTTAGTCCGGGGGACATTCAGTACTTC
TRBJ2-3 few - TRBV6-2/TRBV6-3 CASSYGWGADTQYF TGTGCCAGCAGCTATGGCTGGGGGGCAGATACGCAGTATTTT
TRBJ1-1 - - TRBV18 CASSLCRPLMNTEAFF TGTGCCAGCTCACTGTGCAGGCCATTAATGAACACTGAAGCTTTCTTT
TRBJ2-3 - TRBD2 TRBV9 CASSVGSGYTDTQYF TGTGCCAGCAGCGTTGGTAGCGGGTACACAGATACGCAGTATTTT
TRBJ2-1 - - TRBV12-3/TRBV12-4 CASLQGSRWNNEQFF TGTGCCAGCCTACAGGGCAGTCGTTGGAACAATGAGCAGTTCTTC
TRBJ1-1 - - TRBV7-2 CASSTGTANTEAFF TGTGCCAGCAGCACCGGGACGGCGAACACTGAAGCTTTCTTT
TRBJ1-5 - - TRBV2 CASSEADLQPQHF TGTGCCAGCAGTGAAGCGGACCTCCAGCCCCAGCATTTT
TRBJ2-3 many - TRBV24-1 CATSGSGSPDTQYF TGTGCCACCAGTGGTAGCGGTAGCCCAGATACGCAGTATTTT
TRBJ2-5 few TRBD2 TRBV12-3/TRBV12-4 CASSGLAGASEQYF TGTGCCAGCAGTGGACTAGCGGGGGCCAGTGAGCAGTACTTC
TRBJ2-5 few TRBD2 TRBV13 CASSSLFPTVGVASGSDEQYF TGTGCCAGCAGCTCCCTGTTCCCAACGGTCGGTGTGGCTAGCGGGAGCGATGAGCAGTACTTC
TRBJ2-7 few TRBD2 TRBV27 CASSLSRGTSERQYF TGTGCCAGCAGTTTAAGTCGCGGGACTAGCGAAAGGCAGTACTTC
TRBJ2-1 - - TRBV28 CASSLSRDNERFF TGTGCCAGCAGTTTATCCAGAGACAATGAGCGGTTCTTC
TRBJ2-7 few TRBD2 TRBV20-1 CSPNGLAGGESSYEQYF TGCAGTCCCAACGGACTAGCGGGAGGAGAGAGCTCCTACGAGCAGTACTTC
TRBJ1-1 - - TRBV6-2/TRBV6-3 CASSYVGAPAEAFF TGTGCCAGCAGTTACGTCGGGGCGCCCGCTGAAGCTTTCTTT
TRBJ2-7 few TRBD2 TRBV27 CASQGLGYEQYF TGTGCCAGCCAGGGACTAGGGTACGAGCAGTACTTC